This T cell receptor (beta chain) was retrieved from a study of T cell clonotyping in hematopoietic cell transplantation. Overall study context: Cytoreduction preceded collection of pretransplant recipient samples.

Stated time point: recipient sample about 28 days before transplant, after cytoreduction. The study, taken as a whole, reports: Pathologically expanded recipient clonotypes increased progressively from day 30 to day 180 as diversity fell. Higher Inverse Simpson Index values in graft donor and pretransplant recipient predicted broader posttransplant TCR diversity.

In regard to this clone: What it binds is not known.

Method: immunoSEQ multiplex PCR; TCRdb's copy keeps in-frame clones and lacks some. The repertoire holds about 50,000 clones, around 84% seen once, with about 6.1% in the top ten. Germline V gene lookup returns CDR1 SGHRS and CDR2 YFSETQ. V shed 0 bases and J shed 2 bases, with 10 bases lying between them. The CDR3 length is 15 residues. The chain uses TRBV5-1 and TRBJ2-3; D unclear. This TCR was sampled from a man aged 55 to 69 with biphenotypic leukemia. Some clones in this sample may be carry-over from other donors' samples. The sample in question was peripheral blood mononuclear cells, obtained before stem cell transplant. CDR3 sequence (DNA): TGCGCCAGCAGCTTGGGTGAACCGAACACAGATACGCAGTATTTT. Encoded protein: CASSLGEPNTDTQYF.